Below, 20 T cell receptor beta chains from the same sample are listed, as sequenced in a study of shared clonotypes between healthy human individuals. Measured with immunoSEQ multiplex PCR; TCRdb has only the in-frame clones, and not every one. This sample carries around 1.4 million clones, around 98.5% of them seen once, and the ten largest clones take roughly 0.35%. The sample consisted of naive CD4+ T cells sorted from blood. The subset here: CD45RA+ positively selected. Every receptor here comes from a man younger than 40 in good health.

The chain links TRBV5-4 to TRBJ1-3; D is unresolved. The V end was cut by 2 bases, the J end by 5 bases, with 14 bases between. This CDR3 comprises 15 residues. Germline V gene lookup returns CDR1 SGHNT and CDR2 YYREEE (reference sequence). The DNA for the CDR3 is TGTGCCAGCAGCTTCCTGGGCCAGGAGAGAAACACCATATATTTT. Protein sequence: CASSFLGQERNTIYF. Using reference TRBV5-4 and TRBJ1-3 for the parts outside the CDR3, the full variable domain is ETGVTQSPTHLIKTRGQQVTLRCSSQSGHNTVSWYQQALGQGPQFIFQYYREEENGRGNFPPRFSGLQFPNYSSELNVNALELDDSALYLCASSFLGQERNTIYFGEGSWLTVV.

This chain links TRBV5-6 with TRBJ1-1, with D unclear. Germline loops: CDR1 SGHDT, CDR2 YYEEEE. V was cut by 1 base and J by 6 bases, with 10 bases left in between. CDR3 size: 13 residues. The DNA of the CDR3 is TGTGCCAGCAGCTTGCTGCTTGGTGCTGAAGCTTTCTTT. Translated, it gives CASSLLLGAEAFF.

J is TRBJ2-3 and V is TRBV14; D perhaps matches TRBD2 (5 bases). This CDR3 spans 16 amino acids. The V end lost 3 bases, the J end lost 0 bases, and 13 bases lay between the germline ends. The germline CDR1 and CDR2 sequences are SGHDN and FVKESK. The CDR3 coding sequence is TGTGCCAGCAGCCATTTGCGGGCCGGGAGCACAGATACGCAGTATTTT. The encoded protein is CASSHLRAGSTDTQYF.

This rearrangement joins TRBV4-2 to TRBJ1-2, with D perhaps matching TRBD1 (6 bases). CDR3 length equals 15 residues. Germline V lookup: CDR1 LGHNA, CDR2 YNFKEQ. The V gene lost 0 bases and the J gene lost 8 bases, with 16 bases spanning the gap. The CDR3 bases are TGTGCCAGCAGCCAAGATTTGTGGGGGGCGGGAGGCTACACCTTC. Residues: CASSQDLWGAGGYTF.

V is TRBV7-2 and J is TRBJ1-2; tentative D call: TRBD1 (5 bases). This CDR3 region has 14 residues. The V end lost 10 bases, the J end lost 3 bases, and 18 bases lay between the germline ends. CDR1 and CDR2 (germline): SGHTA, FQGNSA. CDR3 protein: CATLRDRWDYGYTF. CDR3 DNA sequence: TGTGCCACCCTCAGGGACCGCTGGGACTATGGCTACACCTTC.

The chain has TRBV2 and TRBJ2-5; 10 positions match TRBD2. The CDR3 has 18 amino acids. In germline, CDR1 is SNHLY, CDR2 FYNNEI. Unmatched junction bases numbered 15, after V lost 3 bases and J lost 5 bases. CDR3 region: CASSDPRASGSFGETQYF. The CDR3 region has the DNA TGTGCCAGCAGTGACCCTAGGGCTAGCGGGAGCTTCGGGGAGACCCAGTACTTC.

This clone was detected only once. The chain couples TRBV9 to TRBJ2-3; 10 bases are a match to TRBD1. Trimming took 4 bases from V and 4 from J; bases not matched to a gene: 9. Germline CDR1 reads SGDLS; CDR2 reads YYNGEE. This CDR3 has 16 amino acids. The CDR3 protein is CASSSSGQGMADTQYF. CDR3 coding DNA: TGTGCCAGCAGCTCGTCGGGACAGGGGATGGCAGATACGCAGTATTTT.

This clone was detected only once. The CDR3 DNA sequence: TGTGCCAGCAGCGTAGTCGCTAGAACAGATACGCAGTATTTT. Protein product: CASSVVARTDTQYF. The genes are TRBV9 and TRBJ2-3; no firm D call. The CDR3 consists of 14 residues. Germline values: CDR1 SGDLS, CDR2 YYNGEE. V was cut by 0 bases and J by 3 bases, with 8 bases left in between. Full variable domain (rest looked up from reference TRBV9 and TRBJ2-3): DSGVTQTPKHLITATGQRVTLRCSPRSGDLSVYWYQQSLDQGLQFLIQYYNGEERAKGNILERFSAQQFPDLHSELNLSSLELGDSALYFCASSVVARTDTQYFGPGTRLTVL.

Regarding this clone: Within the sample, other DNA sequences also encode this same CDR3. The V gene is TRBV28, the J gene TRBJ2-2; D unclear. Between the trimmed V and J ends, which lost 1 base and 5 bases, there was a span of 2 bases. CDR1 and CDR2 from the germline V gene are MDHEN and SYDVKM. This CDR3 comprises 12 residues. The CDR3 coding sequence is TGTGCCAGCAGTTTATCAACCGGGGAGCTGTTTTTT. Translated: CASSLSTGELFF.

This chain connects TRBV29-1 to TRBJ1-2; D not resolved. The CDR3 sequence is 11 residues long. V gave up 7 bases and J gave up 7 bases, with 13 bases separating them. The V gene's germline CDR1 is SQVTM and CDR2 ANQGSEA. The CDR3 nucleotides are TGCAGCGGGGGTGGGGTTAGTGGCTACACCTTC. This translates into CSGGGVSGYTF.

The chain has TRBV6-5 and TRBJ1-5, with a possible D match to TRBD1 (5 bases). From germline, CDR1 is MNHEY and CDR2 SVGAGI. The CDR3 extends over 13 amino acids. Trimming stripped 8 bases from V and 5 bases from J, with 13 bases between. In DNA form, the CDR3 reads TGTGCCAGCGGCCAGGGTGGGTATCAGCCCCAGCATTTT. Translation: CASGQGGYQPQHF.

The chain is built from TRBV7-3 and TRBJ2-1, with 9 bases matching TRBD1. The CDR3 is 14 amino acids. Per the germline V gene, CDR1 is SGHTA and CDR2 is FQGTGA. V lost 2 bases, J lost 6 bases, and 2 bases stayed unmatched. This chain's CDR3 is CASSLGTGSNEQFF. The CDR3 DNA sequence: TGTGCCAGCAGCTTAGGGACAGGGTCCAATGAGCAGTTCTTC. Based on the CDR3 plus reference TRBV7-3 and TRBJ2-1, the full variable domain is GAGVSQTPSNKVTEKGKYVELRCDPISGHTALYWYRQSLGQGPEFLIYFQGTGAADDSGLPNDRFFAVRPEGSVSTLKIQRTERGDSAVYLCASSLGTGSNEQFFGPGTRLTVL.

This rearrangement joins TRBV9 to TRBJ2-3, with a possible D match to TRBD1 (6 bases). Trimming took 0 bases from V and 5 from J, leaving 16 bases between them. Germline lookup yields CDR1 SGDLS and CDR2 YYNGEE. CDR3 length: 16 amino acids. CDR3 sequence reads: CASSVDPGQRRDTQYF. CDR3 DNA: TGTGCCAGCAGCGTAGATCCGGGACAAAGGAGAGATACGCAGTATTTT.

The chain uses TRBV28 and TRBJ2-7; 8 nucleotides agree with TRBD1. This CDR3 is 16 amino acids long. V dropped 3 bases and J dropped 3; count of bases not matched to a gene: 10. Per germline, CDR1 MDHEN and CDR2 SYDVKM. This CDR3 reads CASSLGWTGIDYEQYF. In DNA, the CDR3 is TGTGCCAGCAGTTTGGGTTGGACAGGGATCGACTACGAGCAGTACTTC.

V is TRBV19 and J is TRBJ2-7; no clear D. Trimming stripped 3 bases from V and 2 bases from J, with 11 bases between. Germline values: CDR1 LNHDA, CDR2 SQIVND (reference sequence). CDR3 size: 14 residues. Written as DNA, the CDR3 is TGTGCCAGTAGTATTGGGGTTAACACCTACGAGCAGTACTTC. Encoded protein: CASSIGVNTYEQYF. The variable domain in full, with the rest retrieved from reference TRBV19 and TRBJ2-7, is DGGITQSPKYLFRKEGQNVTLSCEQNLNHDAMYWYRQDPGQGLRLIYYSQIVNDFQKGDIAEGYSVSREKKESFPLTVTSAQKNPTAFYLCASSIGVNTYEQYFGPGTRLTVT.

The chain has TRBV29-1 and TRBJ1-1, with D tentatively TRBD1 (5 bases). This CDR3 region has 12 residues. Germline values: CDR1 SQVTM, CDR2 ANQGSEA. V dropped 3 bases and J dropped 4 bases, with 9 bases sitting between them. Here the CDR3 DNA reads TGCAGCGTTGATGCAGGGTTCACTGAAGCTTTCTTT. Translation gives CSVDAGFTEAFF. The whole variable domain, filled in from reference TRBV29-1 and TRBJ1-1, reads SAVISQKPSRDICQRGTSLTIQCQVDSQVTMMFWYRQQPGQSLTLIATANQGSEATYESGFVIDKFPISRPNLTFSTLTVSNMSPEDSSIYLCSVDAGFTEAFFGQGTRLTVV.

The chain joins TRBV6-1 to TRBJ1-1; D unclear. There are 10 residues in the CDR3. Germline V gene sequence: CDR1 MNHNS, CDR2 SASEGT. Trimming shortened V by 6 bases and J by 3 bases, and 2 bases separated the two germline ends. This CDR3 reads CASSYTEAFF. For the CDR3, the DNA is TGTGCCAGCAGCTACACTGAAGCTTTCTTT.

Details on this clone: The sample carries other DNA sequences with the same CDR3. J is TRBJ1-1 and V is TRBV19; tentatively, D is TRBD1 (5 bases). V dropped 3 bases and J dropped 5 bases, with 13 bases sitting between them. This CDR3 is built from 14 residues. CDR1 is LNHDA and CDR2 is SQIVND in the germline V gene (reference sequence). The CDR3 DNA follows: TGTGCCAGTAGTATTCAGGGCGCGGGGACTGAAGCTTTCTTT. Translated, it gives CASSIQGAGTEAFF.

This sequence joins TRBV6-6 and TRBJ2-5; possibly TRBD2 for D (5 bases). Germline V gene lookup returns CDR1 MNHNY and CDR2 SVGAGI (reference sequence). The ends were cut back, 7 bases at V and 4 bases at J, with 13 bases in the middle. The CDR3 is 13 amino acids. CDR3 DNA: TGTGCCAGCACCACGAGGGTTGGAGAGACCCAGTACTTC. Translation gives CASTTRVGETQYF.

This rearrangement joins TRBV7-9 to TRBJ2-7; perhaps TRBD1 as D (6 bases). The V end was cut by 1 base, the J end by 0 bases, with 13 bases between. Germline V lookup: CDR1 SEHNR, CDR2 FQNEAQ (reference sequence). The CDR3 covers 16 residues. DNA of the CDR3: TGTGCCAGCAGCTTAGTCCTCTGGACAGCCTCCTACGAGCAGTACTTC. Encoded protein: CASSLVLWTASYEQYF.